The sequence of this TCR beta chain was determined in a study of T cell repertoires in cytomegalovirus infection. Turning to the study itself: CMV infection plus the matching HLA type was flagged by public TCR beta signatures. Notes on the study in general: Predominance within the ex vivo response was attributable to HLA-C-restricted CMV-specific TCR beta clonotypes.

This clonotype was detected only a few times. Its antigen is not known. TCRdb itself ran the reads through MiXCR, one entry per CDR3 protein. Altogether around 77,000 distinct CDR3 sequences are present, 20% to 25% being singletons, with the ten largest covering roughly two thirds. The CDR3 is 16 amino acids. V was cut by 4 bases and J by 1 base, with 16 bases left in between. The germline V gene encodes CDR1 SEHNR and CDR2 FQNEAQ (reference sequence). This rearrangement joins TRBV7-9 to TRBJ1-1; D not resolved. The TCR was taken from a human donor in good health (CMV status not recorded). Some clones in this sample may be carry-over from other donors' samples. The starting material was CD8+ T cells from cultured PBMCs, obtained from culture after CMV antigen stimulation. The CDR3: CASSSTQDSRNTEAFF. DNA for the CDR3: TGTGCCAGCAGCTCAACGCAAGACTCACGGAACACTGAAGCTTTCTTT.